These 21 T cell receptor beta chains were sequenced from one sample in a study of human T cells and chemical hapten exposure. The sample's time point: patch test 1, 2 weeks after DPC sensitization. The treatment is: therapeutic diphenylcyclopropenone sensitization with weekly scalp DPC. TCRdb itself ran the RACE reads through MiXCR, one entry per CDR3 protein. The data show some 200,000 distinct CDR3 sequences, 20% to 25% seen once. Here the sequenced sample was whole blood, taken in connection with sensitization to the hapten diphenylcyclopropenone (DPC). The receptors were sampled from a woman aged 50 to 60 with alopecia areata. Some clones in this sample may be carry-over from other donors' samples.

In its sample, this clonotype was seen a few times. This chain joins TRBV20-1 and TRBJ1-5; 8 nucleotides align to TRBD1. V shed 4 bases and J 5 bases; nucleotides not matched to a gene: 10. CDR1 and CDR2 (germline): DFQATT, SNEGSKA (reference sequence). This CDR3 has 15 residues. Here the CDR3 reads CSATPQGAGDQPQHF. The CDR3, as DNA: TGCAGTGCTACACCTCAGGGGGCCGGGGATCAGCCCCAGCATTTT.

J is TRBJ2-3 and V is TRBV7-2; D is unclear. Germline CDR1 and CDR2: SGHTA and FQGNSA. This CDR3 contains 14 residues. Trimming shortened V by 1 base and J by 2 bases, and 7 bases separated the two germline ends. CDR3 residues: CASSLGPVTDTQYF. In DNA, the CDR3 is TGTGCCAGCAGCTTAGGACCTGTCACAGATACGCAGTATTTT.

The chain employs TRBV15 and TRBJ1-6; a weak D match, TRBD1 (6 bases). Germline V gene sequence: CDR1 LNHNV, CDR2 YYDKDF (reference sequence). Trimming pared 1 base from V and 1 base from J, leaving 14 bases between. CDR3 length equals 18 residues. This CDR3 is CATSRGEGGKSYNSPLHF. The CDR3, as DNA: TGTGCCACCAGCAGAGGAGAGGGGGGAAAGTCCTATAATTCACCCCTCCACTTT.

The V and J genes are TRBV6-5 and TRBJ1-1, with 7 bases matching TRBD1. V dropped 2 bases and J dropped 5; count of bases not matched to a gene: 5. In germline, CDR1 is MNHEY, CDR2 SVGAGI. The CDR3 is 14 residues long. CDR3 protein: CASSYEGARTEAFF. The CDR3 nucleotides are TGTGCCAGCAGTTACGAGGGGGCAAGGACTGAAGCTTTCTTT.

The chain uses TRBV20-1 and TRBJ2-2, with 7 positions matching TRBD2. Germline CDR1 and CDR2: DFQATT and SNEGSKA (reference sequence). This CDR3 has 15 amino acids. Unmatched junction bases numbered 7, after V lost 5 bases and J lost 1 base. The CDR3 region is CSAVLAELNTGELFF. The CDR3 DNA reads as TGCAGTGCTGTCCTAGCGGAGCTGAACACCGGGGAGCTGTTTTTT.

V usage is TRBV2 and J usage is TRBJ1-2; 11 bases agree with TRBD1. This CDR3 has 11 amino acids. Looked up from germline, CDR1 is SNHLY and CDR2 is FYNNEI. The CDR3 bases are TGTACAACGGGACAGGGGGATGGCTACACCTTC. It encodes CTTGQGDGYTF.

In its sample, this clonotype was seen many times. This chain joins TRBV10-3 and TRBJ2-1, with 10 bases that match TRBD2. The CDR3 has 14 amino acids. Per the germline V gene, CDR1 is ENHRY and CDR2 is SYGVKD. The V segment lost 6 bases and the J segment 9 bases; nucleotides outside the gene matches: 8. Written as DNA, the CDR3 is TGTGCCATCAGGGAAAGCGGGAGGGTTGGTGAGCAGTTCTTC. Protein: CAIRESGRVGEQFF.

This rearrangement joins TRBV4-2 to TRBJ1-2, with 7 bases that match TRBD1. CDR1 LGHNA and CDR2 YNFKEQ come from the germline V gene. The length of the CDR3 is 16 residues. V shed 4 bases and J 4 bases; nucleotides not matched to a gene: 12. CDR3 region: CASSRTDRREAYGYTF. The CDR3 region has the DNA TGTGCCAGCAGCCGGACGGACAGGCGTGAAGCCTATGGCTACACCTTC.

This clonotype came up a few times. The chain carries TRBV4-1 and TRBJ2-1, with 7 bases lining up with TRBD1. The trim removed 3 bases at V and 12 bases at J, leaving 14 bases unmatched. The germline gives CDR1 MGHRA, CDR2 YSYEKL. The CDR3 consists of 15 residues. CDR3 region: CASSQPGQANKGQFF. In DNA, the CDR3 is TGCGCCAGCAGCCAGCCAGGACAGGCGAACAAGGGGCAGTTCTTC.

The chain combines TRBV18 with TRBJ2-3; D is uncertain. This CDR3 has 13 amino acids. V lost 3 bases and J lost 4, with 8 bases in between. CDR1 and CDR2 (germline): KGHSH, LQKENI. The CDR3 spells CASSPEVSDTQYF. The CDR3 nucleotides read TGTGCCAGCTCACCCGAGGTTTCAGATACGCAGTATTTT. The full variable domain, in which reference TRBV18 and TRBJ2-3 provide the parts outside the CDR3, is NAGVMQNPRHLVRRRGQEARLRCSPMKGHSHVYWYRQLPEEGLKFMVYLQKENIIDESGMPKERFSAEFPKEGPSILRIQQVVRGDSAAYFCASSPEVSDTQYFGPGTRLTVL.

This chain links TRBV3-1 with TRBJ1-2; D not certain. Germline V lookup: CDR1 LGHDT, CDR2 YNNKEL (reference sequence). The CDR3 runs to 14 residues. V lost 4 bases, J lost 4 bases, and 13 bases lay in between. CDR3 in DNA: TGTGCCAGCAGCCGTCCAGGAATCCTCTATGGCTACACCTTC. It translates to CASSRPGILYGYTF.

This clonotype was seen more than once but under ten times. The chain employs TRBV7-8 and TRBJ2-5; D is unresolved. Germline loops: CDR1 SGHVS, CDR2 FQNEAQ. Trimming took off 1 base at V and 5 bases at J, with 14 bases between the two ends. This CDR3 is 15 amino acids long. In nucleotides, the CDR3 is TGTGCCAGCAGCTTAGGGGGATCACAGAGGGAGACCCAGTACTTC. The encoded protein is CASSLGGSQRETQYF.

CDR3 coding DNA: TGTGCCAGCAGCGGGGTTGGAAGTTACGAGCAGTACTTC. The encoded protein is CASSGVGSYEQYF. The J gene is TRBJ2-7, the V gene TRBV7-9; no firm D call. Germline assignment: CDR1 SEHNR and CDR2 FQNEAQ (reference sequence). Trimming cost V 5 bases and J 4 bases, with 12 bases left between them. CDR3 length: 13 amino acids. The whole variable domain, remainder taken from reference TRBV7-9 and TRBJ2-7, is DTGVSQNPRHKITKRGQNVTFRCDPISEHNRLYWYRQTLGQGPEFLTYFQNEAQLEKSRLLSDRFSAERPKGSFSTLEIQRTEQGDSAMYLCASSGVGSYEQYFGPGTRLTVT.

V gene TRBV30 combines with J gene TRBJ1-2; D is uncertain. The CDR3 length is 12 residues. Germline V gene data show CDR1 as GTSNPN and CDR2 as SVGIG (reference sequence). V was trimmed by 0 bases and J by 5 bases, leaving 7 bases between them. The CDR3 DNA is TGTGCCTGGAGTGTGTTGGGGTATGGCTACACCTTC. Its translation: CAWSVLGYGYTF.

In this sample, this clonotype turned up a few times. This rearrangement joins TRBV6-1 to TRBJ1-3; TRBD1 is a possible D gene (6 bases). The ends were cut back, 4 bases at V and 0 bases at J, with 10 bases in the middle. The CDR3 length is 15 residues. The germline V gene encodes CDR1 MNHNS and CDR2 SASEGT. CDR3 bases: TGTGCCAGCAGTGTACAGGGTTTCTCTGGAAACACCATATATTTT. Residues: CASSVQGFSGNTIYF.

The table lists this clonotype with a few counts. The rearrangement links TRBV11-3 to TRBJ2-1, with TRBD1 identical over 8 bases. CDR3 size: 15 residues. From germline, CDR1 is SGHNT and CDR2 YENEEA. Trimming removed 0 bases from V and 7 bases from J; junction bases left unmatched: 5. The CDR3 DNA sequence: TGTGCCAGCAGCTTAGATCAGGGGGCAAGGAATGAGCAGTTCTTC. As protein: CASSLDQGARNEQFF.

This clonotype was seen only a few times. The rearrangement links TRBV6-5 to TRBJ2-2; D is perhaps TRBD1 (6 bases). The CDR3 runs to 15 residues. V was cut by 2 bases and J by 3 bases, with 10 bases left in between. CDR1 is MNHEY and CDR2 is SVGAGI in the germline V gene. CDR3 region: CASSYRGQYTGELFF. In DNA, the CDR3 is TGTGCCAGCAGTTACAGGGGACAATACACCGGGGAGCTGTTTTTT.

As for this clonotype: A read error may explain this, as a much larger clone is one base away. J is TRBJ1-1 and V is TRBV3-1, with D hard to call. There are 13 residues in the CDR3. Trimming pared 1 base from V and 1 base from J, leaving 4 bases between. Germline V gene lookup returns CDR1 LGHDT and CDR2 YNNKEL (reference sequence). This CDR3 is CASSQVENTEAFF. In DNA form, the CDR3 reads TGTGCCAGCAGCCAAGTGGAGAACACTGAAGCTTTCTTT.

The chain has TRBV27 and TRBJ2-3, with D possibly being TRBD2 (6 bases). The CDR3 covers 15 residues. Trimming cost V 3 bases and J 2 bases, with 12 bases left between them. Germline V gene data show CDR1 as MNHEY and CDR2 as SMNVEV (reference sequence). As DNA, the CDR3 is TGTGCCAGCAGTTTGGGGGGTAGGACCACAGATACGCAGTATTTT. Translated: CASSLGGRTTDTQYF.

The V call is TRBV9, the J call TRBJ2-1; 7 bases align to TRBD2. In germline, CDR1 is SGDLS, CDR2 YYNGEE. The V segment lost 5 bases and the J segment 4 bases; nucleotides outside the gene matches: 9. The CDR3 has 15 residues. The CDR3 DNA sequence: TGTGCCAGCAGATTGGGGCTAGCGGAGTACAATGAGCAGTTCTTC. Protein product: CASRLGLAEYNEQFF. The complete variable domain, with remaining parts taken from reference TRBV9 and TRBJ2-1, reads DSGVTQTPKHLITATGQRVTLRCSPRSGDLSVYWYQQSLDQGLQFLIQYYNGEERAKGNILERFSAQQFPDLHSELNLSSLELGDSALYFCASRLGLAEYNEQFFGPGTRLTVL.

J is TRBJ2-1 and V is TRBV7-9, with 12 bases fitting TRBD2. Trimming removed 5 bases from V and 8 bases from J; junction bases left unmatched: 7. The CDR3 sequence is 15 residues long. In germline, CDR1 is SEHNR, CDR2 FQNEAQ (reference sequence). The CDR3 sequence: CASSPRLAGVDEQFF. The DNA of the CDR3 is TGTGCCAGCAGCCCCCGACTAGCGGGAGTGGATGAGCAGTTCTTC.